This is a list of T cell receptor beta chains from one sample in a study of molecular identifiers for immune sequencing clone quantification. TCRdb re-analysed the PCR reads in MiXCR, keeping a single row per CDR3 protein. Of under 600,000 distinct CDR3 sequences detected, over 20% appear once; the ten largest clones hold around 0.84%. The sample comprised naive CD8+ T cells from blood, with Jurkat cell RNA spiked in. These receptors were taken from a human donor in good health. Some libraries in this study had Jurkat cell RNA spiked in. Each CDR3 is given with its conserved first and last residue. Fields, in order: J gene, CDR3 length, D gene, clone size, V gene, CDR3 DNA, CDR3 protein. D genes are given only for firm matches. Not every row has a clone size; where given, it reads once, few, many or a size class.

>TRBJ1-1|15|.|.|TRBV6-5
TGTGCCAGCAGTTACTCCCAGGGAGTGGCAGCTGAAGCTTTCTTT
CASSYSQGVAAEAFF
>TRBJ2-1|17|TRBD2|.|TRBV4-1
TGCGCCAGCAGCCAAGAAGGCACTAGCGGGGGGTTAAATGGGCAGTTCTTC
CASSQEGTSGGLNGQFF
>TRBJ2-5|17|.|.|TRBV12-3/TRBV12-4
TGTGCCAGCAGTACCATCCCGGGACTTACTTTCAGGGAGATCCAGTACTTC
CASSTIPGLTFREIQYF
>TRBJ2-1|16|.|few|TRBV6-5
TGTGCCAGCACTCCCCCGGGGGCGGGACCCTACAATGAGCAGTTCTTC
CASTPPGAGPYNEQFF
>TRBJ1-1|13|TRBD1|few|TRBV4-3
TGCGCCAGCAGCTATGACAGGGGGCGGGTAGCTTTCTTT
CASSYDRGRVAFF
>TRBJ2-5|15|.|few|TRBV27
TGTGCCAGCAGCAGGACAGTGGGTTACAAAGAGACCCAGTACTTC
CASSRTVGYKETQYF
>TRBJ2-7|14|TRBD1|.|TRBV4-1
TGCGCCAGCAGCCAAGATAGGGGGCTGTCCGAGCAGTACTTC
CASSQDRGLSEQYF
>TRBJ2-1|14|TRBD2|few|TRBV7-9
TGTGCCAGCACCCCCGGGACTAGCACCAATGAGCAGTTCTTC
CASTPGTSTNEQFF
>TRBJ2-7|13|.|.|TRBV12-3/TRBV12-4
TGTGCCAGCAGCCCGACCCCCACGTACGAGCAGTACTTC
CASSPTPTYEQYF
>TRBJ2-1|13|.|many|TRBV30
TGTGCCTGGAGTGTAGACGAAGACAATGAGCAGTTCTTC
CAWSVDEDNEQFF
>TRBJ2-5|13|.|few|TRBV2
TGTGCCAGCCATAGATACGACGGGGAGACCCAGTACTTC
CASHRYDGETQYF
>TRBJ2-1|16|.|.|TRBV9
TGTGCCAGCAGCGTAGGGCCCGGGACAACCTACAATGAGCAGTTCTTC
CASSVGPGTTYNEQFF
>TRBJ2-1|16|.|few|TRBV20-1
TGCAGTGCTAGAGAATTGGGAGGAACAGGGAACAATGAGCAGTTCTTC
CSARELGGTGNNEQFF
>TRBJ2-7|13|.|.|TRBV3-1
TGTGCCAGCAGCCATCCGGACAACTACGAGCAGTACTTC
CASSHPDNYEQYF
>TRBJ2-7|14|TRBD1|few|TRBV4-1
TGCGCCAGCGCACCGGGACAGGGGGCGAACGAGCAGTACTTC
CASAPGQGANEQYF
>TRBJ1-2|16|TRBD1|.|TRBV4-3
TGCGCCAGCAGCCAAGGACAGGGGGCGTTACTAGGCGGCTACACCTTC
CASSQGQGALLGGYTF
>TRBJ2-7|15|TRBD2|.|TRBV27
TGTGCCAGCAGTCCCGGCAGCGGACTAGCCTACGAGCAGTACTTC
CASSPGSGLAYEQYF
>TRBJ2-1|20|TRBD2|few|TRBV7-6
TGTGCCAGCAGCTTATTGTTCCAACTAGCGGGGGGTAACACCTACAATGAGCAGTTCTTC
CASSLLFQLAGGNTYNEQFF
>TRBJ2-1|14|.|few|TRBV4-3
TGCGCCAGCAGCCGGGGAGTACAGGCAACTGAGCAGTTCTTC
CASSRGVQATEQFF
>TRBJ1-3|15|TRBD1|few|TRBV6-2/TRBV6-3
TGTGCCAGCCGCCCCTGGGACAGCTCTGGAAACACCATATATTTT
CASRPWDSSGNTIYF
>TRBJ2-2|15|.|.|TRBV9
TGTGCCAGCAGCGTAGAGGCACCCAACACCGGGGAGCTGTTTTTT
CASSVEAPNTGELFF
>TRBJ2-7|12|TRBD1|.|TRBV10-2
TGCGCCAGCAGGGACAGGATCTACGAGCAGTACTTC
CASRDRIYEQYF
>TRBJ2-6|17|.|few|TRBV12-5
TGTGCTAGTGGATCCACGGAGGCACGCTCTGGGGCCAACGTCCTGACTTTC
CASGSTEARSGANVLTF
>TRBJ1-2|15|.|.|TRBV6-1
TGTGCCAGCGGCGTACAGGGCGTCTCCAACTATGGCTACACCTTC
CASGVQGVSNYGYTF
>TRBJ1-4|15|TRBD1|many|TRBV6-5
TGTGCCAGCAGGACAGGGGTGATGAATAATGAAAAACTGTTTTTT
CASRTGVMNNEKLFF
>TRBJ2-3|16|TRBD2|few|TRBV27
TGTGCCAGCAGTCCCGGGACTAGCCACGGAACAGATACGCAGTATTTT
CASSPGTSHGTDTQYF